The 28 T cell receptor beta chains in this list originate from one sample, sequenced in a study of blood T cell repertoires in COVID-19 (TCRdb year 2020). The library was made by the immunoSEQ multiplex PCR assay. What TCRdb holds here is the immuneACCESS table cut down to in-frame rearrangements. Part of the clones is not present; checked against another copy, under half of the missing clones reflect an unresolved V gene, and the others are unexplained. The sample table records about 110,000 clones; approximately 87% of these occur just once. The ten largest clonotypes hold roughly 18% of the sample. The material sequenced was peripheral blood. The receptors stem from a woman aged 55 to 70 with acute or convalescent COVID-19.

This clone is a singleton in its sample. The chain's CDR3 is CASSPREGNEKLFF. CDR3 in DNA: TGTGCCAGCAGCCCACGGGAGGGGAATGAAAAACTGTTTTTT. The chain uses TRBV9 and TRBJ1-4; the D gene is possibly TRBD1 (5 bases). CDR1 SGDLS and CDR2 YYNGEE come from the germline V gene. V lost 4 bases and J 5 bases, leaving 12 bases between the germline ends. The CDR3 has 14 amino acids.

Written as DNA, the CDR3 is TGTGCCAGCAGTTACTCTGCAGGGATGTCCGGCGGCTACACCTTC. This codes for CASSYSAGMSGGYTF. The chain carries TRBV6-5 and TRBJ1-2; D perhaps matches TRBD1 (5 bases). In germline, CDR1 is MNHEY, CDR2 SVGAGI. The CDR3 totals 15 residues. V shed 0 bases and J shed 8 bases, with 16 bases lying between them.

This clone came up a few times. The rearrangement links TRBV6-4 to TRBJ2-3, with TRBD1 matching over 9 bases. Germline loops: CDR1 MRHNA, CDR2 SNTAGT. J gave up 1 base and V 3 bases, and 5 bases lay outside the gene matches. The CDR3 consists of 16 residues. CDR3 loop: CASSETTGGGTDTQYF. The CDR3 region has the DNA TGTGCCAGCAGTGAGACGACAGGGGGGGGCACAGATACGCAGTATTTT.

This clone appeared once. The chain joins TRBV4-1 to TRBJ2-5; 14 nucleotides agree with TRBD2. J lost 5 bases, V lost 0 bases, and 8 bases had no gene match. CDR1 MGHRA and CDR2 YSYEKL come from the germline V gene. The length of the CDR3 is 18 residues. The CDR3 here is CASSQERTSGGLVETQYF. The CDR3 coding sequence is TGCGCCAGCAGCCAAGAGAGGACTAGCGGGGGGTTGGTGGAGACCCAGTACTTC.

This chain links TRBV5-4 with TRBJ2-3; 14 nucleotides align to TRBD2. The CDR3 runs to 16 residues. Germline CDR1 and CDR2: SGHNT and YYREEE (reference sequence). The J segment lost 5 bases and the V segment lost 1 base, leaving 3 bases of the junction unmatched. For the CDR3, the DNA is TGTGCCAGCAGCTTGAGACTAGCGGGAGGGGTAGATACGCAGTATTTT. Its protein product is CASSLRLAGGVDTQYF.

The V and J genes are TRBV18 and TRBJ2-1, with a tentative D call TRBD2 (5 bases). This CDR3 is 11 amino acids long. V gave up 6 bases and J gave up 9 bases, with 9 bases separating them. Germline loops: CDR1 KGHSH, CDR2 LQKENI. CDR3 amino acids: CASSNGGEQFF. As DNA, the CDR3 is TGTGCCAGCTCGAATGGAGGTGAGCAGTTCTTC.

The V call is TRBV2, the J call TRBJ1-2; the match to TRBD1 covers 7 bases. The CDR3 length is 13 residues. V shed 6 bases, J shed 2 bases, and the junction held 3 bases outside the gene matches. The germline gives CDR1 SNHLY, CDR2 FYNNEI. The CDR3 DNA reads TGTGCCAGCAGCCCGACAGGGAACTATGGCTACACCTTC. Amino acid sequence: CASSPTGNYGYTF.

This rearrangement joins TRBV5-6 to TRBJ1-2; TRBD1 agrees at 7 bases. J was trimmed by 4 bases and V by 3 bases; bases with no gene match: 6. The CDR3 length is 14 residues. Looked up from germline, CDR1 is SGHDT and CDR2 is YYEEEE. In nucleotides, the CDR3 is TGTGCCAGCAGCTCCTCTGACAGGGCCTATGGCTACACCTTC. It codes for CASSSSDRAYGYTF.

This sequence joins TRBV4-3 and TRBJ2-2; D possibly corresponds to TRBD2 (6 bases). The CDR3 is 15 amino acids. V was pared by 6 bases and J by 5 bases, with 16 bases between. Germline values: CDR1 LGHNA, CDR2 YSLEER. CDR3 in DNA: TGCGCCAGCAGGCGCCGGGCCGGAGGGACCGGGGAGCTGTTTTTT. Its translation: CASRRRAGGTGELFF.

The chain joins TRBV11-3 to TRBJ1-3; D is unresolved. Germline V lookup: CDR1 SGHNT, CDR2 YENEEA. Trimming pared 2 bases from V and 1 base from J, leaving 3 bases between. The CDR3 is made up of 13 amino acids. This CDR3 is CASSLLSGNTIYF. The CDR3 DNA sequence: TGTGCCAGCAGCTTATTATCTGGAAACACCATATATTTT.

The chain combines TRBV5-1 with TRBJ1-1; D possibly corresponds to TRBD1 (5 bases). CDR1 is SGHRS and CDR2 is YFSETQ in the germline V gene. V lost 3 bases and J 2 bases, leaving 14 bases between the germline ends. The CDR3 spans 15 residues. The CDR3 DNA reads TGCGCCAGCAGCTCCGGGGGAACGATCAACACTGAAGCTTTCTTT. It yields the protein CASSSGGTINTEAFF.

The chain links TRBV6-5 to TRBJ1-1; 7 nucleotides line up with TRBD1. Per germline, CDR1 MNHEY and CDR2 SVGAGI. V gave up 7 bases and J gave up 6 bases; unmatched junction bases: 8. The CDR3 has 13 residues. For the CDR3, the DNA is TGTGCCAGCAAAATGACAGGGAAGGCTGAAGCTTTCTTT. Residues: CASKMTGKAEAFF.

The chain combines TRBV18 with TRBJ1-2; no reliable D call. This CDR3 has 13 residues. Germline V gives CDR1 KGHSH, CDR2 LQKENI. V was pared by 3 bases and J by 4 bases, with 9 bases between. The CDR3 region has the DNA TGTGCCAGCTCACCGGAGCGACTCTATGGCTACACCTTC. Protein sequence: CASSPERLYGYTF. Supplemented by reference TRBV18 and TRBJ1-2, the full variable domain reads NAGVMQNPRHLVRRRGQEARLRCSPMKGHSHVYWYRQLPEEGLKFMVYLQKENIIDESGMPKERFSAEFPKEGPSILRIQQVVRGDSAAYFCASSPERLYGYTFGSGTRLTVV.

The rearrangement links TRBV6-5 to TRBJ2-7, with 13 nucleotides matching TRBD2. Germline V CDR1 and CDR2: MNHEY, SVGAGI. This CDR3 has 15 residues. V lost 2 bases to trimming and J lost 7 bases; unmatched junction nucleotides: 5. CDR3 protein: CASSYTSGGAKEQYF. DNA for the CDR3: TGTGCCAGCAGTTACACTAGCGGGGGGGCGAAGGAGCAGTACTTC.

This chain connects TRBV28 to TRBJ1-4; a weak D match, TRBD1 (5 bases). Trimming cost V 6 bases and J 4 bases, with 12 bases left between them. Germline CDR1 reads MDHEN; CDR2 reads SYDVKM. CDR3 length equals 14 residues. The DNA for the CDR3 is TGTGCCAGCAGACAAACAGGTCATAATGAAAAACTGTTTTTT. Translating gives CASRQTGHNEKLFF.

The chain carries TRBV9 and TRBJ2-7, with D perhaps matching TRBD1 (5 bases). The CDR3 runs 16 residues. Trimming removed 0 bases at V and 1 base at J, with 14 bases between. Germline values: CDR1 SGDLS, CDR2 YYNGEE. The CDR3 bases are TGTGCCAGCAGCGTAGATGGTGGGGCCCAATCCTACGAGCAGTACTTC. This encodes CASSVDGGAQSYEQYF.

This sequence joins TRBV2 and TRBJ2-1; 10 nucleotides line up with TRBD2. The CDR3 length is 16 residues. J was trimmed by 4 bases and V by 5 bases; bases with no gene match: 8. CDR1 is SNHLY, CDR2 FYNNEI, per germline. CDR3 sequence reads: CASSSLAGVVYNEQFF. CDR3 DNA: TGTGCCAGCAGTTCCCTAGCGGGAGTAGTTTACAATGAGCAGTTCTTC.

The J gene is TRBJ2-5, the V gene TRBV5-4, with 11 bases fitting TRBD2. The germline CDR1 and CDR2 sequences are SGHNT and YYREEE (reference sequence). The V gene end was trimmed by 0 bases and the J gene end by 3 bases; junction bases not matched to a gene: 10. The CDR3 is made up of 18 amino acids. The CDR3, as DNA: TGTGCCAGCAGCTTGGGGGGGACTAGCGGCCTGGATAAAGAGACCCAGTACTTC. Its protein product is CASSLGGTSGLDKETQYF.

The chain is built from TRBV3-1 (or the pseudogene TRBV3-2) and TRBJ1-5; no clear D gene. There are 16 residues in the CDR3. V was cut by 0 bases and J by 0 bases, with 9 bases left in between. The germline V gene has CDR1 LGHDT and CDR2 YNNKEL (reference sequence). The CDR3 region is CASSQDARSSNQPQHF. CDR3 nucleotides: TGTGCCAGCAGCCAAGACGCCCGCAGTAGCAATCAGCCCCAGCATTTT.

The chain recombines TRBV2 with TRBJ2-7; 12 bases map to TRBD2. J lost 7 bases, V lost 6 bases, and 1 base had no gene match. This CDR3 has 12 residues. CDR1 and CDR2 (germline): SNHLY, FYNNEI. The CDR3 sequence is CASSGLAGEQYF. In nucleotides, the CDR3 is TGTGCCAGCAGCGGACTAGCGGGAGAGCAGTACTTC.

The chain uses TRBV5-4 and TRBJ2-2; D remains ambiguous. V was cut by 5 bases and J by 5 bases, with 13 bases left in between. Germline V lookup: CDR1 SGHNT, CDR2 YYREEE (reference sequence). CDR3 size: 14 residues. Here the CDR3 reads CASSSQVGTGELFF. CDR3 DNA: TGTGCCAGCAGTTCCCAAGTCGGGACCGGGGAGCTGTTTTTT. The full variable domain, completed using reference TRBV5-4 and TRBJ2-2, is ETGVTQSPTHLIKTRGQQVTLRCSSQSGHNTVSWYQQALGQGPQFIFQYYREEENGRGNFPPRFSGLQFPNYSSELNVNALELDDSALYLCASSSQVGTGELFFGEGSRLTVL.

The chain links TRBV27 to TRBJ2-1; tentative D call: TRBD1 (6 bases). Germline values: CDR1 MNHEY, CDR2 SMNVEV (reference sequence). The CDR3 consists of 13 residues. Trimming pared 7 bases from V and 8 bases from J, leaving 15 bases between. CDR3 loop: CASTLGGSDEQFF. For the CDR3, the DNA is TGTGCCAGCACCTTAGGGGGTAGTGATGAGCAGTTCTTC.

The genes are TRBV3-1 (or the pseudogene TRBV3-2) and TRBJ2-5, with 10 bases aligning to TRBD2. The junction had 5 bases not matched to a gene; V was cut back by 0 bases and J by 7 bases. The CDR3 runs to 15 residues. Germline V gene lookup returns CDR1 LGHDT and CDR2 YNNKEL (reference sequence). The CDR3 loop is CASSQERLAGGTQYF. CDR3 in DNA: TGTGCCAGCAGCCAAGAGAGATTAGCGGGAGGGACCCAGTACTTC.

This chain links TRBV5-1 with TRBJ1-4, with 8 bases lining up with TRBD1. The CDR3 length is 15 residues. Per the germline V gene, CDR1 is SGHRS and CDR2 is YFSETQ. Unmatched junction bases numbered 9, after V lost 0 bases and J lost 11 bases. CDR3 in DNA: TGCGCCAGCAGCTTGGCCCCAGGACAGGGAAGTAAACTGTTTTTT. Amino acid sequence: CASSLAPGQGSKLFF.

This clone occurred once. This rearrangement joins TRBV2 to TRBJ2-5; TRBD2 is a possible D gene (6 bases). V lost 6 bases, J lost 5 bases, and 13 bases lay in between. Germline V gene sequence: CDR1 SNHLY, CDR2 FYNNEI. This CDR3 has 13 amino acids. The CDR3 loop reads CASSTRERETQYF. DNA of the CDR3: TGTGCCAGCAGCACCCGGGAGAGGGAGACCCAGTACTTC. Full variable domain (rest looked up from reference TRBV2 and TRBJ2-5): EPEVTQTPSHQVTQMGQEVILRCVPISNHLYFYWYRQILGQKVEFLVSFYNNEISEKSEIFDDQFSVERPDGSNFTLKIRSTKLEDSAMYFCASSTRERETQYFGPGTRLLVL.

This chain links TRBV27 with TRBJ2-1, with D possibly matching TRBD1 (6 bases). Germline V gene data show CDR1 as MNHEY and CDR2 as SMNVEV (reference sequence). Deletions cut 2 bases from V and 10 bases from J, with 12 bases between. The CDR3 has 13 amino acids. The CDR3 DNA sequence: TGTGCCAGCAGTTTAGCAGGGGCCGGAGAGCAGTTCTTC. This codes for CASSLAGAGEQFF.

The chain employs TRBV3-1 (or the pseudogene TRBV3-2) and TRBJ1-1; 8 nucleotides match TRBD1. Germline V gene sequence: CDR1 LGHDT, CDR2 YNNKEL (reference sequence). V lost 1 base, J lost 11 bases, and 6 bases stayed unmatched. This CDR3 has 13 residues. The CDR3 spells CASSQVSTGVAFF. The CDR3 DNA follows: TGTGCCAGCAGCCAAGTCTCGACAGGGGTGGCTTTCTTT.

The J gene is TRBJ1-4, the V gene TRBV30, with D possibly being TRBD1 (5 bases). The germline V gene encodes CDR1 GTSNPN and CDR2 SVGIG (reference sequence). The V end lost 1 base, the J end lost 7 bases, and 16 bases lay between the germline ends. CDR3 length: 15 residues. Written as DNA, the CDR3 is TGTGCCTGGAGTGCCCCGGGGGTGAGGAGTGAAAAACTGTTTTTT. This codes for CAWSAPGVRSEKLFF.